These T cell receptor beta chains were read from a single sample in a study of OX40 agonist ivuxolimab in advanced cancers. Generated by immunoSEQ multiplex PCR, the TCRdb table keeps only in-frame clones and is missing some. The sample lists about 62,000 clones, more than 70% seen once, with approximately 0.27% in the top ten. The starting material was CD4+ or CD8+ T cells sorted from blood, obtained in a trial of the OX40 agonist ivuxolimab. All receptors come from an adult with an advanced solid tumor such as melanoma, head and neck, liver or kidney cancer. CDR3s include the opening cysteine and the closing phenylalanine or tryptophan. The order of the fields is clone size, J gene, V gene, D gene, CDR3 DNA, CDR3 protein. The D gene is left open where the match is weak. Size tells how often a clone was seen (once, few, many) or the class of an expanded clone, and some rows leave it out.

>-|TRBJ2-1|TRBV7-2|TRBD2
TGTGCCAGCTGCGGGGGGGCTTGGGATGAGCAGTTCTTC
CASCGGAWDEQFF
>-|TRBJ2-5|TRBV19|TRBD2
TGTGCCAGTAGTATAGAACTAGCGGGAGGGCTTCAAGAGACCCAGTACTTC
CASSIELAGGLQETQYF
>-|TRBJ2-2|TRBV6-5|-
TGTGCCAGCAGTTACAGGGAAACCACCGGGGAGCTGTTTTTT
CASSYRETTGELFF
>-|TRBJ2-7|TRBV6-5|-
TGTGCCAGCAGTTACAGGGCAGTCTACGAGCAGTACTTC
CASSYRAVYEQYF
>few|TRBJ1-2|TRBV4-2|-
TGTGCCAGCAGCCAAGATTGGGGTCGGGGCTACACCTTC
CASSQDWGRGYTF
>-|TRBJ1-5|TRBV18|-
TGTGCCAGCTCCCCTTTAAGACAGTCCCAGAAGCCCCAGCATTTT
CASSPLRQSQKPQHF
>-|TRBJ1-5|TRBV19|-
TGTGCCAGTACCCTGACAGGACCTTTAAATCAGCCCCAGCATTTT
CASTLTGPLNQPQHF
>-|TRBJ2-7|TRBV6-1|-
TGTGCCAGCAGTGCTAGACTGATCTACGAGCAGTACTTC
CASSARLIYEQYF
>once|TRBJ2-3|TRBV10-1|-
TGCGCCAGCAGTGAGGGGACGGCTTCTAGCACAGATACGCAGTATTTT
CASSEGTASSTDTQYF
>-|TRBJ2-7|TRBV5-1|-
TGCGCCAGCAGCTCCGGGACTGTCTACGAGCAGTACTTC
CASSSGTVYEQYF
>-|TRBJ1-2|TRBV9|-
TGTGCCAGCAGCGTAGTTCGGGTCTACTATGGCTACACCTTC
CASSVVRVYYGYTF
>-|TRBJ2-7|TRBV28|-
TGTGCCAGCAGCGGATATAGTAGCTACGAGCAGTACTTC
CASSGYSSYEQYF
>-|TRBJ2-1|TRBV19|TRBD1
TGTGCCAGTAGTATTGGACAGGTGGGGAATGAGCAGTTCTTC
CASSIGQVGNEQFF
>-|TRBJ1-2|TRBV6-6|TRBD1
TGTGCCAGCAGTTACGACAGGGACTATGGCTACACCTTC
CASSYDRDYGYTF
>-|TRBJ1-1|TRBV7-9|-
TGTGCCAGCAGCCAGGGGCAAAACACTGAAGCTTTCTTT
CASSQGQNTEAFF
>once|TRBJ2-1|TRBV10-3|TRBD2
TGTGCCATCAGGCTAGCGGAGTACAATGAGCAGTTCTTC
CAIRLAEYNEQFF
>few|TRBJ2-7|TRBV10-1|-
TGCGCCAGCAGTGAGTCGGGAGGTTCCGAGCAGTACTTC
CASSESGGSEQYF
>-|TRBJ2-7|TRBV7-6|TRBD2
TGTGCCAGCAGCTTAGGGACTAGCGGGAGTATGGGGGAGCAGTACTTC
CASSLGTSGSMGEQYF
>-|TRBJ2-1|TRBV5-1|-
TGCGCCAGCAGTCCCCCGAGACAGTCATACAATGAGCAGTTCTTC
CASSPPRQSYNEQFF
>-|TRBJ2-7|TRBV7-2|TRBD2
TGTGCCAGCAACCCAGGACTAGCGGGTCTATACGAGCAGTACTTC
CASNPGLAGLYEQYF
>-|TRBJ2-6|TRBV2|TRBD1
TGTGCCAGCAGTGACAAGCCTACAGGGGGCTCCGATGGGGCCAACGTCCTGACTTTC
CASSDKPTGGSDGANVLTF
>-|TRBJ2-2|TRBV9|-
TGTGCCAGCAGCGTACGAAACGCCGGGGAGCTGTTTTTT
CASSVRNAGELFF
>once|TRBJ2-5|TRBV11-3|-
TGTGCCAGCAGCTTGGGCCCCACAGAAGAGACCCAGTACTTC
CASSLGPTEETQYF
>-|TRBJ2-7|TRBV11-2|TRBD2
TGTGCCAGCAGCTGGGGGACTAGCGGGCTCTACGAGCAGTACTTC
CASSWGTSGLYEQYF
>once|TRBJ2-1|TRBV6-4|-
TGTGCCAGCAGTGGTGGGGGAGGCAGCAATGAGCAGTTCTTC
CASSGGGGSNEQFF
>-|TRBJ2-5|TRBV5-1|-
TGCGCCAGCAGCCGGAGCGTGGAGGGGGCTACGGGGACCCAGTACTTC
CASSRSVEGATGTQYF
>-|TRBJ2-7|TRBV6-5|-
TGTGCCAGCTCATACAGGGTAGCGGGCGAGCAGTACTTC
CASSYRVAGEQYF
>-|TRBJ2-5|TRBV14|-
TGTGCCAGCAGCCAAGTAGGGTCCCGGGGGACCCAGTACTTC
CASSQVGSRGTQYF
>-|TRBJ2-1|TRBV4-1|TRBD2
TGCGCCAGCAGCCAAGGAAGACTAGCGGGAGGGCTTGAACAGTTCTTC
CASSQGRLAGGLEQFF
>-|TRBJ2-1|TRBV6-6|-
TGTGCCAGCACCACAGAGAGCTCCTACAATGAGCAGTTCTTC
CASTTESSYNEQFF
>-|TRBJ1-1|TRBV6-5|-
TGTGCCAGCAGTTACTCCGAGGGCTCCACGCAGGGAGCTTTCTTT
CASSYSEGSTQGAFF
>-|TRBJ1-1|TRBV27|-
TGTGCCAGCAGTCACCGTGGGGGCACTGAAGCTTTCTTT
CASSHRGGTEAFF
>-|TRBJ1-5|TRBV5-5|-
TGTGCCAGCAGCGGTGGAGGGGGACAGCCCCAGCATTTT
CASSGGGGQPQHF
>-|TRBJ2-7|TRBV6-1|TRBD2
TGTGCCAGCAGTGAAGGGTGGACTAGCGGTCCCTACGAGCAGTACTTC
CASSEGWTSGPYEQYF
>-|TRBJ2-3|TRBV5-4|-
TGTGCCAGCGAAACGGGACTTGGCACAGATACGCAGTATTTT
CASETGLGTDTQYF
>-|TRBJ1-4|TRBV7-9|-
TGTGCCAGCAGCTTAGTCTCGGGTTCAACTAATGAAAAACTGTTTTTT
CASSLVSGSTNEKLFF
>-|TRBJ2-7|TRBV14|-
TGTGCCAGCAGCCAAGATTCAGGAGAGGAGCAGTACTTC
CASSQDSGEEQYF
>-|TRBJ2-5|TRBV9|TRBD1
TGTGCCAGCAGCGCCGGGGACAGCTCTTCCCTGGAGACCCAGTACTTC
CASSAGDSSSLETQYF
>-|TRBJ1-5|TRBV6-1|TRBD1
TGTGCCAGCAGTGAAGCCCGGACAGGCGGCTATAGCAATCAGCCCCAGCATTTT
CASSEARTGGYSNQPQHF
>-|TRBJ2-4|TRBV11-2|TRBD2
TGTGCCAGCAGCTTAGTGAGACTAGCGGACCCCAAAAACATTCAGTACTTC
CASSLVRLADPKNIQYF
>-|TRBJ2-7|TRBV12-5|TRBD2
TGTGCTAGTGGTTTGGTACCGGGGCGGGGAGCGGGAGAGGCAACCGAGCAGTACTTC
CASGLVPGRGAGEATEQYF
>-|TRBJ1-1|TRBV18|-
TGTGCCAGCTCACCACAAGGAGGGAACACTGAAGCTTTCTTT
CASSPQGGNTEAFF
>-|TRBJ2-5|TRBV27|TRBD1
TGTGCCAGCAGTACCCCCGGGACAGTACAAGAGACCCAGTACTTC
CASSTPGTVQETQYF
>-|TRBJ1-4|TRBV4-3|-
TGCGCCAGCAGCCAACATACAGGGTATAATGAAAAACTGTTTTTT
CASSQHTGYNEKLFF
>-|TRBJ1-2|TRBV28|-
TGTGCCAGCAGCTACCCTCGGGGCTACACCTTC
CASSYPRGYTF
>-|TRBJ2-3|TRBV7-8|-
TGTGCCAGCAGCTTATACCTCTTAGGGCCTAGTGCAGATACGCAGTATTTT
CASSLYLLGPSADTQYF
>-|TRBJ1-2|TRBV4-1|TRBD1
TGCGCCAGCAGCAAACCACAGGGGGCTACGTATGGCTACACCTTC
CASSKPQGATYGYTF
>-|TRBJ1-1|TRBV5-1|-
TGCGCCAGCAGCCCGATCGAAGCTTTCTTT
CASSPIEAFF
>-|TRBJ2-7|TRBV6-5|-
TGTGCCAGCAGTCAGGGGGGCTACGAGCAGTACTTC
CASSQGGYEQYF
>-|TRBJ1-5|TRBV28|-
TGTGCCAGCAGTTTACCGCCATTCCGGGGCCTCAATCAGCCCCAGCATTTT
CASSLPPFRGLNQPQHF
>-|TRBJ2-2|TRBV5-1|-
TGCGCCAGCAGGTCTACCAACACCGGGGAGCTGTTTTTT
CASRSTNTGELFF
>-|TRBJ2-3|TRBV18|-
TGTGCCAGCTCACGGCGGCTACTAGAAGGCACAGATACGCAGTATTTT
CASSRRLLEGTDTQYF
>-|TRBJ1-3|TRBV19|-
TGTGCCAGTAGTGTCGAATTGGGGCCGGGAAACACCATATATTTT
CASSVELGPGNTIYF
>-|TRBJ2-1|TRBV5-1|TRBD2
TGCGCCAGCAGGGGACTAGCGGGAGTAAGTTACAATGAGCAGTTCTTC
CASRGLAGVSYNEQFF
>-|TRBJ2-1|TRBV4-1|-
TGCGCCAGCAGCCTTCTGGGGTGGGCGGACAATGAGCAGTTCTTC
CASSLLGWADNEQFF